The entry that follows covers one TCR beta chain sequence. The data derive from a study of blood T cell repertoires in COVID-19. The CDR3 consists of 17 residues. CDR1 is MGHRA, CDR2 YSYEKL, per germline. Trimming shortened V by 4 bases and J by 5 bases, and 20 bases separated the two germline ends. The method was immunoSEQ multiplex PCR; TCRdb's version includes in-frame clones alone and lacks a portion of them. The sample carries roughly 400,000 clones, approximately 90% recorded once. The specimen sequenced was PBMCs or T cells enriched from blood (not recorded which). The chain employs TRBV4-1 and TRBJ1-4, with D possibly being TRBD1 (5 bases). The sequence was obtained from a woman between 18 and 29 years old who had been exposed to COVID-19. CDR3 in amino acids: CASSPLPKGPKNEKLFF. In DNA form, the CDR3 reads TGCGCCAGCAGCCCTCTGCCGAAGGGGCCAAAAAATGAAAAACTGTTTTTT.